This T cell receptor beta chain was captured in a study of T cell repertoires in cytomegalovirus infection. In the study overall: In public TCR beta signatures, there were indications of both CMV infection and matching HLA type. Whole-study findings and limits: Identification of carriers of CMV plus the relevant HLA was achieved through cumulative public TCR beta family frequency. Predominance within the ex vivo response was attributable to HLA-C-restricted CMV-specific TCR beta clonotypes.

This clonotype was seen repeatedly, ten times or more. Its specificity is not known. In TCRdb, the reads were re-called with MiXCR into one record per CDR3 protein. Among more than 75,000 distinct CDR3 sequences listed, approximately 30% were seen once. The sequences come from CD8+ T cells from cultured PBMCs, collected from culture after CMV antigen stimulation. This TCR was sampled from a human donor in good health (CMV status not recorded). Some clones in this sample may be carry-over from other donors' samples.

This CDR3 is CASRSGGFGYEQYF. The CDR3 nucleotides are TGTGCCAGCAGGTCCGGGGGCTTTGGGTACGAGCAGTACTTC. The chain is built from TRBV25-1 and TRBJ2-7; D tentatively reads TRBD1 or TRBD2 (6 bases each). V lost 6 bases, J lost 4 bases, and 16 bases lay in between. The CDR3 has 14 amino acids. The V gene's germline CDR1 is MGHDK and CDR2 SYGVNS.